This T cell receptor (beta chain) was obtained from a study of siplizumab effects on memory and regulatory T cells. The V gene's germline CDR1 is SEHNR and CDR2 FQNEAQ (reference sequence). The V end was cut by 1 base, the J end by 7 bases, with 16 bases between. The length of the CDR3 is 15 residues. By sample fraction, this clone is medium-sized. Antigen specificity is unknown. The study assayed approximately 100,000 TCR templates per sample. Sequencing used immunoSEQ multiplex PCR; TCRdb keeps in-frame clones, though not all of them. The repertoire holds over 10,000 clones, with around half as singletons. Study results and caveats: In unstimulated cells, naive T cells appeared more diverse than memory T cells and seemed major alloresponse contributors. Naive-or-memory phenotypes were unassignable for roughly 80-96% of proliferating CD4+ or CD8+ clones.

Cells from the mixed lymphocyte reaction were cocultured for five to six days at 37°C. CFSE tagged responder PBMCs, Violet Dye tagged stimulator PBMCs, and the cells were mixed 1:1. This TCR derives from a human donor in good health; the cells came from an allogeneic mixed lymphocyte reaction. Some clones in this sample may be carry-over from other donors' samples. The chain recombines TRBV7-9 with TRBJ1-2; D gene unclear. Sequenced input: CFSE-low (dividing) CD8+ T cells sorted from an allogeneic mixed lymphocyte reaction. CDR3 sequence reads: CASSLEFARLSGYTF. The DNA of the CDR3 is TGTGCCAGCAGCTTAGAGTTCGCGCGATTAAGTGGCTACACCTTC.